The 20 T cell receptor beta chains below all came from one sample that was sequenced in a study of blood T cell repertoires in COVID-19. The assay was immunoSEQ multiplex PCR, and TCRdb's table has in-frame clones only and misses some. The data contain approximately 99,000 clones, around 64% of them singletons. The sample taken for sequencing was peripheral blood. Receptor source: a woman in her thirties or forties with acute or convalescent COVID-19.

This sequence joins TRBV28 and TRBJ1-6; TRBD1 matches at 8 bases. The CDR3 is made up of 14 amino acids. After removal of 6 bases from V and 7 bases from J, the junction contained 5 bases not matched to a gene. The germline CDR1 and CDR2 sequences are MDHEN and SYDVKM. DNA of the CDR3: TGTGCCAGCAGGGACAGGGTAGCCAATTCACCCCTCCACTTT. This gives the protein CASRDRVANSPLHF.

The chain employs TRBV5-5 and TRBJ2-7, with D tentatively TRBD2 (5 bases). The CDR3 runs to 13 residues. The germline CDR1 and CDR2 sequences are SGHKS and YYEKEE (reference sequence). V was shortened by 4 bases and J by 3 bases, with 11 bases between the two germline ends. CDR3: CASSTGNRYEQYF. The CDR3 nucleotides read TGTGCCAGCAGCACCGGGAATCGCTACGAGCAGTACTTC.

In its sample, this clone was seen once. The rearrangement links TRBV2 to TRBJ2-7, with 8 bases aligning to TRBD1. CDR3 length equals 15 residues. CDR1 and CDR2 from the germline V gene are SNHLY and FYNNEI. The J segment lost 0 bases and the V segment lost 6 bases, leaving 7 bases of the junction unmatched. The CDR3 region is CASRTGQVFSYEQYF. CDR3 nucleotide sequence: TGTGCCAGCAGGACGGGACAGGTTTTCTCCTACGAGCAGTACTTC.

This chain connects TRBV27 to TRBJ2-7; 7 bases are a match to TRBD1. Trimming removed 9 bases from V and 4 bases from J; junction bases left unmatched: 9. The CDR3 loop spans 13 amino acids. Germline CDR1 is MNHEY and CDR2 is SMNVEV (reference sequence). The CDR3 is CASSRQGRYEQYF. In DNA, the CDR3 is TGTGCCAGTTCCCGACAGGGCCGGTACGAGCAGTACTTC.

This clone is judged medium-sized. The CDR3 is CASSPGQGSNYGYTF. In DNA, the CDR3 is TGCGCCAGCAGCCCTGGACAGGGAAGTAACTATGGCTACACCTTC. The chain couples TRBV4-1 to TRBJ1-2; TRBD1 aligns across 8 bases. V dropped 4 bases and J dropped 1; count of bases not matched to a gene: 5. From germline, CDR1 is MGHRA and CDR2 YSYEKL. The CDR3 contains 15 residues.

The chain carries TRBV12-5 and TRBJ2-1; D is unclear. From germline, CDR1 is LGHNT and CDR2 FRNRAP. V lost 7 bases to trimming and J lost 6 bases, with 7 bases between them. This CDR3 is built from 11 residues. CDR3 residues: CASAPVNEQFF. The DNA of the CDR3 is TGTGCTAGTGCCCCAGTCAATGAGCAGTTCTTC.

This clone was recorded a few times. V is TRBV6-1 and J is TRBJ2-1; 8 positions agree with TRBD2. The CDR3 loop spans 16 amino acids. From germline, CDR1 is MNHNS and CDR2 SASEGT. Trimming took 0 bases from V and 4 from J; bases not matched to a gene: 5. CDR3 DNA: TGTGCCAGCAGTGAAGCCGGGACTAGTAGGTACAATGAGCAGTTCTTC. It codes for CASSEAGTSRYNEQFF.

This CDR3 is CASSLGQGTEAFF. The CDR3 DNA reads as TGTGCCAGCTCACTAGGACAGGGAACTGAAGCTTTCTTT. The chain is built from TRBV18 and TRBJ1-1, with 8 bases identical to TRBD1. The junction had 3 bases not matched to a gene; V was cut back by 4 bases and J by 5 bases. Germline CDR1 KGHSH, CDR2 LQKENI. CDR3 size: 13 residues.

J is TRBJ2-2 and V is TRBV7-2; D is ambiguous. This CDR3 is built from 17 residues. V was pared by 5 bases and J by 4 bases, with 20 bases between. Germline assignment: CDR1 SGHTA and CDR2 FQGNSA. The chain's CDR3 is CASSKFPATKSTGELFF. The CDR3 nucleotides are TGTGCCAGCAGCAAATTCCCGGCCACTAAGAGCACCGGGGAGCTGTTTTTT.

V gene TRBV7-6 combines with J gene TRBJ1-1; the D gene is possibly TRBD1 (5 bases). V gave up 1 base and J gave up 1 base, with 10 bases separating them. The CDR3 covers 15 residues. The germline V gene has CDR1 SGHVS and CDR2 FNYEAQ. CDR3 sequence (DNA): TGTGCCAGCAGCTTAGTAGGGGAGGGGAACACTGAAGCTTTCTTT. This codes for CASSLVGEGNTEAFF.

V gene TRBV30 combines with J gene TRBJ1-6, with TRBD1 identical over 8 bases. V shed 8 bases, J shed 7 bases, and the junction held 7 bases outside the gene matches. Germline V gene sequence: CDR1 GTSNPN, CDR2 SVGIG (reference sequence). The CDR3 totals 13 residues. The chain's CDR3 is CAGVQGANSPLHF. The CDR3 DNA reads TGTGCCGGAGTGCAGGGGGCGAATTCACCCCTCCACTTT.

This sequence joins TRBV7-3 and TRBJ1-3, with no clear D. CDR3 length equals 14 residues. The germline CDR1 and CDR2 sequences are SGHTA and FQGTGA. V dropped 7 bases and J dropped 4 bases, with 14 bases sitting between them. The CDR3 region has the DNA TGTGCCAGCACCACCCCAGGCCCAGGAAACACCATATATTTT. Translation: CASTTPGPGNTIYF.

The CDR3 region is CASSFGNQPQHF. The CDR3 DNA reads TGTGCCAGCAGTTTCGGGAATCAGCCCCAGCATTTT. V is TRBV28 and J is TRBJ1-5; D is uncertain. The ends were cut back, 3 bases at V and 4 bases at J, with 4 bases in the middle. Germline CDR1 is MDHEN and CDR2 is SYDVKM. This CDR3 comprises 12 residues.

This clone was found a few times. The chain recombines TRBV4-1 with TRBJ1-2; D possibly corresponds to TRBD1 (5 bases). The germline gives CDR1 MGHRA, CDR2 YSYEKL. Trimming left V 2 bases short and J 4 bases short, with 11 bases between. The CDR3 contains 14 residues. Here the CDR3 DNA reads TGCGCCAGCAGCCAACCGCAGGGAGGCTATGGCTACACCTTC. Residues: CASSQPQGGYGYTF.

This chain joins TRBV12-3 or TRBV12-4 and TRBJ2-7; D is unresolved. The CDR3 is made up of 13 amino acids. V shed 3 bases and J shed 2 bases, with 8 bases lying between them. For the CDR3, the DNA is TGTGCCAGCAGTTTGGAGACGGCCTACGAGCAGTACTTC. This encodes CASSLETAYEQYF.

V and J are TRBV2 and TRBJ2-5, with 9 nucleotides matching TRBD1. Germline V gene data show CDR1 as SNHLY and CDR2 as FYNNEI. The CDR3 is made up of 13 amino acids. The J segment lost 5 bases and the V segment lost 11 bases, leaving 9 bases of the junction unmatched. The CDR3 DNA sequence: TGTGCCGGGGGGACAGGGCTGGGGGAGACCCAGTACTTC. It specifies CAGGTGLGETQYF.

This clone has just a few counts. The CDR3 spells CASSLGGPGWPQHF. CDR3 coding DNA: TGTGCCAGCAGCTTAGGAGGGCCTGGATGGCCCCAGCATTTT. This sequence joins TRBV7-9 and TRBJ1-5, with D unresolved. The CDR3 has 14 residues. V was pared by 1 base and J by 9 bases, with 13 bases between. Germline values: CDR1 SEHNR, CDR2 FQNEAQ (reference sequence). Using reference TRBV7-9 and TRBJ1-5 for the parts outside the CDR3, the full variable domain is DTGVSQNPRHKITKRGQNVTFRCDPISEHNRLYWYRQTLGQGPEFLTYFQNEAQLEKSRLLSDRFSAERPKGSFSTLEIQRTEQGDSAMYLCASSLGGPGWPQHFGDGTRLSIL.

V gene TRBV6-1 combines with J gene TRBJ2-3; 9 bases are shared with TRBD1. The V gene end was trimmed by 1 base and the J gene end by 5 bases; junction bases not matched to a gene: 7. Per the germline V gene, CDR1 is MNHNS and CDR2 is SASEGT. CDR3 size: 16 residues. CDR3 region: CASSEVGTGSIDTQYF. As DNA, the CDR3 is TGTGCCAGCAGTGAAGTGGGGACAGGGTCGATAGATACGCAGTATTTT.

This clone showed up just a few times. J is TRBJ2-2 and V is TRBV19; a possible D gene is TRBD1 (6 bases). This CDR3 region has 15 residues. CDR1 is LNHDA, CDR2 SQIVND, per germline (reference sequence). The ends were cut back, 6 bases at V and 1 base at J, with 12 bases in the middle. The CDR3 protein is CASRETGLNTGELFF. Here the CDR3 DNA reads TGTGCCAGTAGGGAGACAGGCCTGAACACCGGGGAGCTGTTTTTT.

V and J are TRBV18 and TRBJ1-1; a weak D match, TRBD1 (6 bases). The CDR3 runs 16 residues. Germline V CDR1 and CDR2: KGHSH, LQKENI. Trimming stripped 4 bases from V and 4 bases from J, with 19 bases between. CDR3 nucleotides: TGTGCCAGCTCACTATCCGTACAGGGAGGGGGCACTGAAGCTTTCTTT. Translation gives CASSLSVQGGGTEAFF.